These 23 T cell receptor beta chains were all obtained from the same sample, sequenced in a study of cytomegalovirus exposure and HLA in healthy donors (dated by TCRdb to the late 2010s). Receptor amplification or capture employed the immunoSEQ multiplex PCR assay. The multiplex PCR relied on a mix of 60 forward primers for TCR Vbeta segments and 13 reverse primers for TCR Jbeta segments. Drawn from immuneACCESS, this table holds only the in-frame rearrangements with V and J called that TCRdb kept. Clones are partly lost; checked studies trace under half to an unresolved V gene and leave the rest unexplained. This sample is represented by about 140,000 clones; approximately 65% of them were singletons. Of the sample, 5.5% to 7% falls within the top ten clones. Sequencing was carried out using PBMCs. The receptors derive from a woman aged 60-75 years in good health and CMV-seronegative.

This chain uses TRBV5-5 with TRBJ2-6, with D perhaps TRBD2 (7 bases). Germline CDR1 reads SGHKS; CDR2 reads YYEKEE (reference sequence). This CDR3 is built from 16 residues. V was trimmed by 0 bases and J by 14 bases, leaving 21 bases between them. The CDR3 spells CASSLAGGGSGVLLTF. The CDR3 DNA sequence: TGTGCCAGCAGCTTGGCCGGCGGGGGCTCAGGGGTACTCCTGACTTTC.

The V and J genes are TRBV10-3 and TRBJ2-3, with 13 bases lining up with TRBD2. The CDR3 runs 18 residues. Germline values: CDR1 ENHRY, CDR2 SYGVKD. Trimming cost V 4 bases and J 3 bases; bases outside gene matches: 10. The CDR3 DNA reads TGTGCCATCAGTGGCCCGGGACTAGCGGGAAAGGGGACAGATACGCAGTATTTT. Amino acids: CAISGPGLAGKGTDTQYF.

This clone was seen more than once but under ten times. The chain is built from TRBV6-5 and TRBJ1-2, with 12 bases lining up with TRBD1. The germline gives CDR1 MNHEY, CDR2 SVGAGI. The CDR3 has 14 residues. Germline trimming cut 6 bases from V and 5 bases from J; bases unmatched to any gene: 4. This CDR3 reads CASRGQGAQYGYTF. In nucleotides, the CDR3 is TGTGCCAGCAGGGGACAGGGGGCACAGTATGGCTACACCTTC.

A note on this clone: The junction departs from germline at one end; a sequencing error may be responsible. V usage is TRBV7-8 and J usage is TRBJ1-1; unclear D gene. Germline CDR1 SGHVS, CDR2 FQNEAQ. The length of the CDR3 is 15 residues. The CDR3 region is CASSLELQLNTEAFF. The DNA for the CDR3 is TGTGCCAGCAGTTTAGAGTTGCAGTTGAACACTGAAGCTTTCTTT.

The chain links TRBV4-3 to TRBJ2-2; TRBD2 aligns across 11 bases. This CDR3 is 16 amino acids long. J gave up 6 bases and V 0 bases, and 3 bases lay outside the gene matches. CDR1 is LGHNA, CDR2 YSLEER, per germline. The CDR3 DNA follows: TGCGCCAGCAGCCAAGATCCTAGCGGGAGGCCCGGGGAGCTGTTTTTT. This sequence encodes CASSQDPSGRPGELFF.

This clone was detected only a few times. The rearrangement joins TRBV6-1 to TRBJ2-7, with 7 bases aligning to TRBD2. The CDR3 covers 13 residues. CDR1 and CDR2 (germline): MNHNS, SASEGT. Trimming removed 8 bases from V and 3 bases from J; junction bases left unmatched: 7. The CDR3 sequence: CASGRGRGYEQYF. The DNA for the CDR3 is TGTGCCAGCGGTCGTGGGAGGGGCTACGAGCAGTACTTC.

The rearrangement links TRBV27 to TRBJ2-7; D is unclear. The V and J ends lost 0 bases and 0 bases respectively, with 3 bases between them. Germline V gene lookup returns CDR1 MNHEY and CDR2 SMNVEV (reference sequence). The CDR3 is 13 amino acids. The CDR3 DNA sequence: TGTGCCAGCAGTTTATCCTACTCCTACGAGCAGTACTTC. Protein product: CASSLSYSYEQYF.

The rearrangement links TRBV19 to TRBJ2-5, with D perhaps matching TRBD1 (6 bases). The V and J ends lost 6 bases and 4 bases respectively, with 12 bases between them. The CDR3 sequence is 13 residues long. Germline assignment: CDR1 LNHDA and CDR2 SQIVND (reference sequence). The DNA of the CDR3 is TGTGCCAGTAGCACAGGGTTGGGAGAGACCCAGTACTTC. It translates to CASSTGLGETQYF.

This clone was seen only a few times. V is TRBV5-1 and J is TRBJ2-7; D may be TRBD2 (6 bases). Germline loops: CDR1 SGHRS, CDR2 YFSETQ. The CDR3 is 14 residues long. With 4 bases removed from V and 9 bases from J, the gap between germline ends came to 20 bases. The CDR3 here is CASSPAGRDWAQYF. CDR3 bases: TGCGCCAGCAGCCCAGCGGGCAGGGACTGGGCGCAGTACTTC.

The gene calls are TRBV15 and TRBJ2-7; 10 bases fit TRBD2. The germline gives CDR1 LNHNV, CDR2 YYDKDF (reference sequence). This CDR3 region has 14 residues. The ends lost 9 bases at V and 0 bases at J; junction bases unmatched: 5. The CDR3 nucleotides read TGTGCCACGAAAGGGACTAGCGACTCCTACGAGCAGTACTTC. It codes for CATKGTSDSYEQYF.

The rearrangement joins TRBV9 to TRBJ2-1; 8 bases are shared with TRBD1. Germline lookup yields CDR1 SGDLS and CDR2 YYNGEE. The CDR3 totals 17 residues. V shed 3 bases, J shed 3 bases, and the junction held 11 bases outside the gene matches. The CDR3 coding sequence is TGTGCCAGCAGCGCCACAGGGGGAAGAGAAGACTACAATGAGCAGTTCTTC. Translated: CASSATGGREDYNEQFF.

The chain has TRBV5-1 and TRBJ2-3; D is perhaps TRBD1 (5 bases). The ends were cut back, 4 bases at V and 5 bases at J, with 8 bases in the middle. The CDR3 length is 12 residues. CDR1 and CDR2 from the germline V gene are SGHRS and YFSETQ. The CDR3 DNA sequence: TGCGCCAGCAGCCGAACAGGAGATACGCAGTATTTT. Its protein product is CASSRTGDTQYF.

The sample holds many counts of this clone. This rearrangement joins TRBV7-8 to TRBJ2-5, with 8 bases that match TRBD1. CDR1 and CDR2 (germline): SGHVS, FQNEAQ. This CDR3 has 14 amino acids. V shed 3 bases, J shed 2 bases, and the junction held 2 bases outside the gene matches. In DNA form, the CDR3 reads TGTGCCAGCAGCTTGGACAGGGTTCAAGAGACCCAGTACTTC. Protein sequence: CASSLDRVQETQYF.

The V gene is TRBV7-3, the J gene TRBJ2-5; 8 bases line up with TRBD1. V was clipped by 3 bases and J by 7 bases; unmatched bases: 4. The germline CDR1 and CDR2 sequences are SGHTA and FQGTGA. The CDR3 extends over 13 amino acids. This CDR3 reads CASSLGQEGTQYF. In nucleotides, the CDR3 is TGTGCCAGCAGCTTGGGACAGGAAGGGACCCAGTACTTC.

The V call is TRBV29-1, the J call TRBJ2-7, with TRBD2 identical over 7 bases. V lost 4 bases and J lost 7; bases outside the gene matches: 7. Germline V gene sequence: CDR1 SQVTM, CDR2 ANQGSEA. The CDR3 extends over 12 amino acids. The CDR3 sequence is CSVVGGGGEQYF. DNA of the CDR3: TGCAGCGTTGTGGGGGGGGGTGGTGAGCAGTACTTC.

This clone was detected only a few times. The chain recombines TRBV4-1 with TRBJ1-5, with a weak D call TRBD1 (5 bases). Trimming pared 1 base from V and 1 base from J, leaving 11 bases between. Germline V gene sequence: CDR1 MGHRA, CDR2 YSYEKL. This CDR3 is built from 16 residues. The CDR3 nucleotides are TGCGCCAGCAGCCAAGTAGGGGCTGGGAGCAATCAGCCCCAGCATTTT. This encodes CASSQVGAGSNQPQHF.

As DNA, the CDR3 is TGTGCCAGCAGCTTAGGCCGAAGCGGGGGCTACGAGCAGTACTTC. Protein sequence: CASSLGRSGGYEQYF. This rearrangement joins TRBV7-8 to TRBJ2-7; the match to TRBD2 covers 8 bases. Per the germline V gene, CDR1 is SGHVS and CDR2 is FQNEAQ. The ends lost 1 base at V and 3 bases at J; junction bases unmatched: 5. The CDR3 runs to 15 residues.

The CDR3 is CASSPDRASSEQYF. The CDR3 DNA reads as TGTGCCAGCAGCCCAGACAGGGCCTCCAGCGAGCAGTACTTC. The chain carries TRBV7-3 and TRBJ2-7; 7 bases are a match to TRBD1. This CDR3 is 14 amino acids long. J was trimmed by 6 bases and V by 5 bases; bases with no gene match: 10. The V gene's germline CDR1 is SGHTA and CDR2 FQGTGA.

J is TRBJ1-3 and V is TRBV19, with no clear D. This CDR3 region has 15 residues. V was cut by 3 bases and J by 0 bases, with 9 bases left in between. Germline CDR1 and CDR2: LNHDA and SQIVND (reference sequence). CDR3 bases: TGTGCCAGTAGTATTCGATCTATCTCTGGAAACACCATATATTTT. Translated: CASSIRSISGNTIYF.

The J gene is TRBJ2-7, the V gene TRBV28; the match to TRBD2 covers 11 bases. The length of the CDR3 is 18 residues. Germline loops: CDR1 MDHEN, CDR2 SYDVKM. V was clipped by 3 bases and J by 4 bases; unmatched bases: 14. The CDR3 nucleotides are TGTGCCAGCAGTTTCGGTGTCTCGACTAGCGGGAACAGGTACGAGCAGTACTTC. Translated: CASSFGVSTSGNRYEQYF.

This chain connects TRBV5-8 to TRBJ1-6; TRBD1 matches 10 bases. V was clipped by 4 bases and J by 7 bases; unmatched bases: 5. CDR3 size: 15 residues. Per the germline V gene, CDR1 is SGHTS and CDR2 is YDEGEE. In DNA, the CDR3 is TGTGCCAGCAGCCCCCGACAGGGGGCAAATTCACCCCTCCACTTT. It specifies CASSPRQGANSPLHF.

The CDR3 protein is CASISRVTSGSYEQYF. The CDR3, as DNA: TGCGCCAGCATTTCCAGGGTGACTAGCGGGAGCTACGAGCAGTACTTC. The V gene is TRBV10-1, the J gene TRBJ2-7, with 12 bases that match TRBD2. Germline V gene lookup returns CDR1 WNHNN and CDR2 SYGVQD (reference sequence). Trimming took 7 bases from V and 3 from J; bases not matched to a gene: 10. The CDR3 has 16 residues.

The chain is built from TRBV5-6 and TRBJ2-7; D is perhaps TRBD2 (6 bases). The CDR3 runs 17 residues. The V end was cut by 6 bases, the J end by 0 bases, with 22 bases between. Germline values: CDR1 SGHDT, CDR2 YYEEEE. CDR3: CASIRRVRDSSSYEQYF. The DNA of the CDR3 is TGTGCCAGCATCCGGAGGGTGCGGGACTCCTCCTCCTACGAGCAGTACTTC.